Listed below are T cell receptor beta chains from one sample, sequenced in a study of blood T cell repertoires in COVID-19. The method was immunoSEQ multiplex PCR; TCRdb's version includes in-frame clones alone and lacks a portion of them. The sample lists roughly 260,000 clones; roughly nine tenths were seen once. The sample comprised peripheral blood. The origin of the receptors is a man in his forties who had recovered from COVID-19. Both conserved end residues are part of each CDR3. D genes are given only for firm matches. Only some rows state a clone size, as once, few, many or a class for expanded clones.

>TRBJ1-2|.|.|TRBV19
TGTGCCAGTAGTATAGATGGCACTAACTATGGCTACACCTTC
CASSIDGTNYGYTF
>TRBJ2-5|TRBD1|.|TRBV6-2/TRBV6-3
TGTGCCAGCAGTTACCGGGACAGGGTTCAAGAGACCCAGTACTTC
CASSYRDRVQETQYF
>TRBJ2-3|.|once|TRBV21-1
TGTGCCAGCAGCAAAGGAAAAAGCGGGGGGGCGGTTAGCACAGATACGCAGTATTTT
CASSKGKSGGAVSTDTQYF
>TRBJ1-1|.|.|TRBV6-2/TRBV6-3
TGTGCCAGCAGTTATTCCAGGGTTGAAGCTTTCTTT
CASSYSRVEAFF
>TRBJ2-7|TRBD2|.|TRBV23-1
TGCGCCAGCAGACCAACCCGAGCGGGGCCGCCCGAGCAGTACTTC
CASRPTRAGPPEQYF
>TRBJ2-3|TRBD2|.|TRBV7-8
TGTGCCAGCAGCCTACCGGGGTATCGGACTAGCAGATCTAGCACAGATACGCAGTATTTT
CASSLPGYRTSRSSTDTQYF
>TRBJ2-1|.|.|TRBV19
TGTGCCAGTAATGCGGGGGCCTTGGAAGTTGGTGAGCAGTTCTTC
CASNAGALEVGEQFF
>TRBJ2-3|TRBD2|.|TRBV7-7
TGTGCCAGCAGCAGGACTAGCGGGGTCGCAGATACGCAGTATTTT
CASSRTSGVADTQYF
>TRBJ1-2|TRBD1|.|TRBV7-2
TGTGCCAGCGGAAATACAGGGGGCCTTAACTATGGCTACACCTTC
CASGNTGGLNYGYTF
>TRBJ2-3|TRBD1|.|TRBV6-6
TGTGCCAGCAGTCCTCTTGGGGACAGGGGTTTCCTAGATACGCAGTATTTT
CASSPLGDRGFLDTQYF
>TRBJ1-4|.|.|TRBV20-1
TGCAGTGCTAGTCGGCCAGGTCGGCAAGAAAAACTGTTTTTT
CSASRPGRQEKLFF
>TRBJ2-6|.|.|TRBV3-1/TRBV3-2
TGTGCCAGCAGCCCCTACCGAACCCTCTCTGGGGCCAACGTCCTGACTTTC
CASSPYRTLSGANVLTF
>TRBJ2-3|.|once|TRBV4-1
TGCGCCAGCAGCCCTGCTAGAGGGGATACGCAGTATTTT
CASSPARGDTQYF
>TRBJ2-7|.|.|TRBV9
TGTGCCAGCAGCGTAGCGGTGAGCTCCTACGAGCAGTACTTC
CASSVAVSSYEQYF
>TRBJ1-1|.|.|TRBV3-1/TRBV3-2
TGTGCCAGCAGCCGTAGAGAGAACACTGAAGCTTTCTTT
CASSRRENTEAFF
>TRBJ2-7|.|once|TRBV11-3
TGTGCCAGCAGCCGATCGGGGGTAGGATACGAGCAGTACTTC
CASSRSGVGYEQYF